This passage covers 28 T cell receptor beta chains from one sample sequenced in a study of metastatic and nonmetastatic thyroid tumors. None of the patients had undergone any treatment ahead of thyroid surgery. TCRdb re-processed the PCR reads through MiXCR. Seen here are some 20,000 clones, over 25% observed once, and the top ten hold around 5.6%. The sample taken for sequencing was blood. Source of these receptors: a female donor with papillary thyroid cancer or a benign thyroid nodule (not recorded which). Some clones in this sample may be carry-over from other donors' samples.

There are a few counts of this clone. CDR3 DNA sequence: TGCGCCAGCAGCTCGAGGTCCCAGGGGGGCACTGAAGCTTTCTTT. It yields the protein CASSSRSQGGTEAFF. This rearrangement joins TRBV5-1 to TRBJ1-1; 7 bases are a match to TRBD1. The CDR3 is 15 amino acids. CDR1 is SGHRS, CDR2 YFSETQ, per germline. V was clipped by 3 bases and J by 4 bases; unmatched bases: 9.

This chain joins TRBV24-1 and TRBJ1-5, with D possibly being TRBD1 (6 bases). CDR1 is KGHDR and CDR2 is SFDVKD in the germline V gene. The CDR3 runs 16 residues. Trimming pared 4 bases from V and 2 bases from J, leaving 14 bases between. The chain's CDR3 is CATSDPKDSGNQPQHF. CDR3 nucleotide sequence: TGTGCCACCAGTGACCCTAAGGACAGTGGCAATCAGCCCCAGCATTTT.

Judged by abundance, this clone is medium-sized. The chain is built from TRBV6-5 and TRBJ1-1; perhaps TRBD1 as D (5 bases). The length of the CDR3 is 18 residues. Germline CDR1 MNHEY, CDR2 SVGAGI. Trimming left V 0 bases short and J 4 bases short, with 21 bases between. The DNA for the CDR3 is TGTGCCAGCAGTTACTCAGCGGGGGGGAGGGCAGGGCCCACTGAAGCTTTCTTT. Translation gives CASSYSAGGRAGPTEAFF.

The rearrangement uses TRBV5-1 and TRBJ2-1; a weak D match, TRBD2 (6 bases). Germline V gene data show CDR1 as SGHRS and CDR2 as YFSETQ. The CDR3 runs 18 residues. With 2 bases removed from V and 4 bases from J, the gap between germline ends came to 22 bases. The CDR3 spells CASSLTRPSSAGYNEQFF. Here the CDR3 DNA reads TGCGCCAGCAGCTTAACCCGGCCAAGTAGCGCGGGGTACAATGAGCAGTTCTTC.

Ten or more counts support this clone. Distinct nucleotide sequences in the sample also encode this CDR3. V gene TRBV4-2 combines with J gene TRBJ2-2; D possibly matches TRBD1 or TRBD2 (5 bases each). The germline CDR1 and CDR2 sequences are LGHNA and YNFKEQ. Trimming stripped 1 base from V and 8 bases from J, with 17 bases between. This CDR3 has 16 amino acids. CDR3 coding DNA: TGTGCCAGCAGCCAAGGGACACCGACTACAGGTGGGGAGCTGTTTTTT. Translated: CASSQGTPTTGGELFF.

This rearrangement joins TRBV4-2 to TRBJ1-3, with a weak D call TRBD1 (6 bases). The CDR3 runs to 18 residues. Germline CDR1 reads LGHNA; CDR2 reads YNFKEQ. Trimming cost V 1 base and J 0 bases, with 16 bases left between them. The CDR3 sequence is CASSQGGTGWGSGNTIYF. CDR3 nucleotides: TGTGCCAGCAGCCAAGGGGGAACAGGGTGGGGCTCTGGAAACACCATATATTTT.

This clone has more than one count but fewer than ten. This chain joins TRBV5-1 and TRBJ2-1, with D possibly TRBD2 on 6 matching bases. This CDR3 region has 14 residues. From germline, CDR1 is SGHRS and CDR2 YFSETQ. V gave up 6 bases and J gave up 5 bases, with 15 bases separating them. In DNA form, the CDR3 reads TGCGCCAGCAACCTTGGCCAGCGGGACAATGAGCAGTTCTTC. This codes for CASNLGQRDNEQFF.

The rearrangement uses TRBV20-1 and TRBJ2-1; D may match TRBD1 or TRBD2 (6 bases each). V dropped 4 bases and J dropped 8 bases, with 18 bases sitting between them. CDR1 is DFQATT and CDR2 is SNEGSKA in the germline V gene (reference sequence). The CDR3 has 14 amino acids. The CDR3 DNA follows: TGCAGTGCTAAGAGTTCAGGGGCGGGATATGAGCAGTTCTTC. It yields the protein CSAKSSGAGYEQFF.

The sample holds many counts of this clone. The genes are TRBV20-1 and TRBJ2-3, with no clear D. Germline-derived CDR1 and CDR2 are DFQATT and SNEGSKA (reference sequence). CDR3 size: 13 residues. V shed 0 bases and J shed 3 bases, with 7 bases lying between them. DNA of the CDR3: TGCAGTGCTAGAGAATCTAGGACAGATACGCAGTATTTT. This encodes CSARESRTDTQYF.

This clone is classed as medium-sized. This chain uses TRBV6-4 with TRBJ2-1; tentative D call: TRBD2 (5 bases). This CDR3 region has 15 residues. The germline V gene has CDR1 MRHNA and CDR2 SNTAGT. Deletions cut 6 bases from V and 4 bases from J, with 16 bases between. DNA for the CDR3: TGTGCCAGCAGCCAAACGGCGGGTGAATACAATGAGCAGTTCTTC. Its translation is CASSQTAGEYNEQFF.

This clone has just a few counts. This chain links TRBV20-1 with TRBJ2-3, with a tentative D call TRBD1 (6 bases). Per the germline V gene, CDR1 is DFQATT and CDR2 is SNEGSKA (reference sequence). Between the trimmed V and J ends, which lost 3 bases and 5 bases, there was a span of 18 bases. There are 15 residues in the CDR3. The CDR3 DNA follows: TGCAGTGCTAGTTTCCGGGGCCTACAGGGAGATACGCAGTATTTT. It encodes CSASFRGLQGDTQYF.

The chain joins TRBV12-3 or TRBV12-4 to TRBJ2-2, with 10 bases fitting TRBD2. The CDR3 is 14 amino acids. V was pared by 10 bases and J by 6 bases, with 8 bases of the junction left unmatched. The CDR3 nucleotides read TGTGCCACAAGCGGGAGGGCCGGGGCCGGGGAGCTGTTTTTT. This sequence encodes CATSGRAGAGELFF.

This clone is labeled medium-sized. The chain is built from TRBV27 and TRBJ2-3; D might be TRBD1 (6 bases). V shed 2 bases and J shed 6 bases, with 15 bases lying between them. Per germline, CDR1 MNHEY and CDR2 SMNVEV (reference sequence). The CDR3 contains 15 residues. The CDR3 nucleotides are TGTGCCAGCAGTTTAACAGGGTCGAGAGAGGATACGCAGTATTTT. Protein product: CASSLTGSREDTQYF.

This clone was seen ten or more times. CDR3 sequence (DNA): TGTGCCACCAGCAGAGGAGTGACTAGCGGGGCCATAAACAATGAGCAGTTCTTC. Amino acid sequence: CATSRGVTSGAINNEQFF. V usage is TRBV15 and J usage is TRBJ2-1, with 11 bases that match TRBD2. The V gene end was trimmed by 1 base and the J gene end by 5 bases; junction bases not matched to a gene: 10. The CDR3 loop spans 18 amino acids. Germline assignment: CDR1 LNHNV and CDR2 YYDKDF (reference sequence).

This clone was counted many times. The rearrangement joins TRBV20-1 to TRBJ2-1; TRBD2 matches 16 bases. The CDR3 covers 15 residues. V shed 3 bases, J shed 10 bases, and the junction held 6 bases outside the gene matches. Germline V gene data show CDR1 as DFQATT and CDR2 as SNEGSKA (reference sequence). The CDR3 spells CSARGTSGRELEQFF. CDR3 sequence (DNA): TGCAGTGCTAGGGGGACTAGCGGGAGGGAATTGGAGCAGTTCTTC.

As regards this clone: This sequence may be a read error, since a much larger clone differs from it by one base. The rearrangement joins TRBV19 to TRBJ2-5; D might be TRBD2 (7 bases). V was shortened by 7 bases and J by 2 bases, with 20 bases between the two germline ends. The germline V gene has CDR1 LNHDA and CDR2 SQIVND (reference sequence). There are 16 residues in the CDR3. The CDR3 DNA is TGTGCCAGTAACCCCCCGGGGGGAGGGGGGCAAGAGACCCAGTACTTC. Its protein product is CASNPPGGGGQETQYF.

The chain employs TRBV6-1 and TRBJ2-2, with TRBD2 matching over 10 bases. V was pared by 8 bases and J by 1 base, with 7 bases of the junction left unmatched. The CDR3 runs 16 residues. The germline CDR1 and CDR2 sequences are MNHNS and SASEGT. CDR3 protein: CASLQSGRENTGELFF. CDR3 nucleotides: TGTGCCAGCCTACAAAGCGGGAGGGAGAACACCGGGGAGCTGTTTTTT.

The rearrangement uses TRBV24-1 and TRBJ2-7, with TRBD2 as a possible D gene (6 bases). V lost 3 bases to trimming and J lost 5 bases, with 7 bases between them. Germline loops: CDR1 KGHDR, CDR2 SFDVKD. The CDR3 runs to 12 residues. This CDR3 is CATSDGEDEQYF. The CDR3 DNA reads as TGTGCCACCAGTGATGGGGAGGACGAGCAGTACTTC.

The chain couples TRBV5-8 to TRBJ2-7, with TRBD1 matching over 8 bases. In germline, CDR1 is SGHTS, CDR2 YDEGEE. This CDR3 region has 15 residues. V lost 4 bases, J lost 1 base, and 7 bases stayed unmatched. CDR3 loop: CASSRQGRGSYEQYF. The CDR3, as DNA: TGTGCCAGCAGCAGACAGGGGCGTGGGTCCTACGAGCAGTACTTC.

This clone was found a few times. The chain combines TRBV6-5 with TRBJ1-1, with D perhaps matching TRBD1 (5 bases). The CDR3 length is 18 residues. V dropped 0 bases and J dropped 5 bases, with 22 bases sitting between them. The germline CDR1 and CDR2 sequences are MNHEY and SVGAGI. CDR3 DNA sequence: TGTGCCAGCAGTTACTCAGCGGCGGGGAGGGCAGGGCCAACTGAAGCTTTCTTT. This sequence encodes CASSYSAAGRAGPTEAFF.

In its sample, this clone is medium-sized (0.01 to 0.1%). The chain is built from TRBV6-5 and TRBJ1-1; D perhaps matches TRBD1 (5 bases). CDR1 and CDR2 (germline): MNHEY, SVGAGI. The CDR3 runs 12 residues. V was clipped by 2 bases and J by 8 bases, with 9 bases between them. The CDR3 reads CASSYLQGEAFF. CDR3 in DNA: TGTGCCAGCAGTTACCTGCAGGGCGAAGCTTTCTTT.

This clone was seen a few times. The CDR3 region has the DNA TGTGCCAGCAGTACGCCAGGGACAGGGTATTCACCCCTCCACTTT. Its protein product is CASSTPGTGYSPLHF. V usage is TRBV6-1 and J usage is TRBJ1-6; 9 positions match TRBD1. Trimming cost V 5 bases and J 8 bases; bases outside gene matches: 7. Looked up from germline, CDR1 is MNHNS and CDR2 is SASEGT. The CDR3 loop spans 15 amino acids.

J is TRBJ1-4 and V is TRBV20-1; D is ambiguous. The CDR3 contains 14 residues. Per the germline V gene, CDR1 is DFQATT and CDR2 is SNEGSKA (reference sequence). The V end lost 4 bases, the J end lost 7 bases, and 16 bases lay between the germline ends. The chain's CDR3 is CSAIYSWGTEKLFF. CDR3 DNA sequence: TGCAGTGCTATTTATTCGTGGGGAACTGAAAAACTGTTTTTT.

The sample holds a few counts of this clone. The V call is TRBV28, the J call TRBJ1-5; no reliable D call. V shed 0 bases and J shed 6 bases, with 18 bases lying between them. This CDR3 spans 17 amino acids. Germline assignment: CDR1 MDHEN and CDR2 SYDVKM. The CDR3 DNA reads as TGTGCCAGCAGTTTATGGGCGAACAGAATTAGTCGTCAGCCCCAGCATTTT. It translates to CASSLWANRISRQPQHF.

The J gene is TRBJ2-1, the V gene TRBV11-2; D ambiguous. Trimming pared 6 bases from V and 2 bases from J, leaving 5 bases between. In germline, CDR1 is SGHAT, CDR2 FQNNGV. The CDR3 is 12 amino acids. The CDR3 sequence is CASSNTYNEQFF. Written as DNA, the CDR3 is TGTGCCAGCAGTAACACCTACAATGAGCAGTTCTTC.

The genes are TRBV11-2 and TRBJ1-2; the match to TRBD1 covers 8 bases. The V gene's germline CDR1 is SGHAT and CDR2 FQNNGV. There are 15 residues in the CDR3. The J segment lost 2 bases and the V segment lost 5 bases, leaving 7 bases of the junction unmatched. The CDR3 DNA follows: TGTGCCAGCAGCCCTCGGACAGGGCGCAACTATGGCTACACCTTC. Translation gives CASSPRTGRNYGYTF.

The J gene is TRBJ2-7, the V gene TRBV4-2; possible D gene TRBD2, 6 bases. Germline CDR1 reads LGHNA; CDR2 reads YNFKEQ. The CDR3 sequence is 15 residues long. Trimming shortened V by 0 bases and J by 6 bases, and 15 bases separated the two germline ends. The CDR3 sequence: CASSQETGLTREQYF. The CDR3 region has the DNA TGTGCCAGCAGCCAAGAAACAGGACTAACCCGCGAGCAGTACTTC.

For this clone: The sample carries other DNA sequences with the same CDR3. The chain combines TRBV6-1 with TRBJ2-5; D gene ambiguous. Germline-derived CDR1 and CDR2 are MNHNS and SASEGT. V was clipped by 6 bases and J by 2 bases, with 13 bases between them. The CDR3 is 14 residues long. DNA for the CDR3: TGTGCCAGCAGCCCCCGGCCGTATCAAGAGACCCAGTACTTC. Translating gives CASSPRPYQETQYF.